The 8 T cell receptor beta chains given below trace back to one sample, sequenced in a study of read filtering for tumor transcriptome and immune sequencing. From about 400 ng of RNA, a library with molecular barcoded alpha/delta and beta/gamma adaptors was made. TCRdb recomputed calls from the reads with MiXCR, one row per CDR3 protein. This table holds fewer than 100,000 distinct CDR3 sequences, approximately 13% found once. Sequencing was performed on a population of CD138-negative cells sorted from bone marrow. These TCRs come from a donor aged 40 or older with multiple myeloma.

A remark on this clonotype: Given a far larger clone just one base away, this is likely a sequencing read error. This sequence joins TRBV6-6 and TRBJ2-7, with unresolved D. Per germline, CDR1 MNHNY and CDR2 SVGAGI (reference sequence). The CDR3 length is 14 residues. Here the CDR3 DNA reads TGTGCCAGCAATTACCGCAGAGGATCCTACGAGCAGTACTTC. This sequence encodes CASNYRRGSYEQYF.

There are many counts of this clonotype. CDR3 loop: CASRRGFGELFF. The CDR3 nucleotides read TGTGCCAGCCGCAGGGGTTTCGGGGAGCTGTTTTTT. This chain joins TRBV25-1 and TRBJ2-2; possibly TRBD1 for D (6 bases). The length of the CDR3 is 12 residues. Germline values: CDR1 MGHDK, CDR2 SYGVNS. Trimming shortened V by 8 bases and J by 7 bases, and 11 bases separated the two germline ends.

Many counts were recorded for this clonotype. CDR3 residues: CASSLARVTNEKLFF. The DNA for the CDR3 is TGTGCCAGCAGCTTAGCTCGGGTGACTAATGAAAAACTGTTTTTT. This chain uses TRBV7-8 with TRBJ1-4; D remains ambiguous. V lost 0 bases and J lost 2, with 7 bases in between. This CDR3 has 15 residues. Germline CDR1 and CDR2: SGHVS and FQNEAQ.

This clonotype was observed many times. This chain links TRBV6-6 with TRBJ2-2; D might be TRBD1 (6 bases). The CDR3 covers 16 residues. Germline V lookup: CDR1 MNHNY, CDR2 SVGAGI (reference sequence). The ends were cut back, 2 bases at V and 2 bases at J, with 12 bases in the middle. In nucleotides, the CDR3 is TGTGCCAGCAGTTACGGTCAGGGGCTAAACACCGGGGAGCTGTTTTTT. It translates to CASSYGQGLNTGELFF.

The gene calls are TRBV20-1 and TRBJ2-1; 7 bases line up with TRBD2. In germline, CDR1 is DFQATT, CDR2 SNEGSKA (reference sequence). Trimming cost V 6 bases and J 6 bases; bases outside gene matches: 14. The CDR3 has 15 residues. The CDR3: CSAPGEGQPTNEQFF. The CDR3 region has the DNA TGCAGTGCCCCGGGGGAGGGCCAGCCAACCAATGAGCAGTTCTTC.

This clonotype has ten or more counts. The chain carries TRBV18 and TRBJ2-5; no clear D gene. The CDR3 runs to 14 residues. Trimming left V 3 bases short and J 2 bases short, with 10 bases between. Germline loops: CDR1 KGHSH, CDR2 LQKENI. CDR3 coding DNA: TGTGCCAGCTCACCCGGACGGTCACAAGAGACCCAGTACTTC. Amino acids: CASSPGRSQETQYF. Full variable domain (missing parts from reference TRBV18 and TRBJ2-5): NAGVMQNPRHLVRRRGQEARLRCSPMKGHSHVYWYRQLPEEGLKFMVYLQKENIIDESGMPKERFSAEFPKEGPSILRIQQVVRGDSAAYFCASSPGRSQETQYFGPGTRLLVL.

This clonotype showed up just a few times. This rearrangement joins TRBV6-6 to TRBJ2-7; tentative D call: TRBD2 (5 bases). The CDR3 length is 14 residues. With 2 bases removed from V and 2 bases from J, the gap between germline ends came to 10 bases. From germline, CDR1 is MNHNY and CDR2 SVGAGI (reference sequence). The CDR3 region is CASSYVGATYEQYF. The CDR3 coding sequence is TGTGCCAGCAGTTACGTGGGAGCTACCTACGAGCAGTACTTC.

This clonotype has only a few counts. The chain is built from TRBV11-2 and TRBJ2-3; D is perhaps TRBD2 (6 bases). Per germline, CDR1 SGHAT and CDR2 FQNNGV. The CDR3 covers 16 residues. Trimming pared 2 bases from V and 3 bases from J, leaving 15 bases between. CDR3 nucleotides: TGTGCCAGCAGCTTACCCCCATTAGCGGCAACAGATACGCAGTATTTT. Its protein product is CASSLPPLAATDTQYF.